The 16 T cell receptor beta chains listed next were all sequenced from one sample in a study of Ad26.COV2.S vaccination and SARS-CoV-2 variants. Clones were read by immunoSEQ multiplex PCR, and TCRdb kept only the in-frame ones, dropping some. The sample lists some 190,000 clones; roughly nine tenths were seen once. This sample comprised peripheral blood, obtained after recovery from COVID-19. These receptors all stem from a human donor who had recovered from COVID-19.

The chain employs TRBV27 and TRBJ2-1; 8 nucleotides match TRBD2. Germline values: CDR1 MNHEY, CDR2 SMNVEV (reference sequence). J gave up 6 bases and V 6 bases, and 1 base lay outside the gene matches. The CDR3 spans 12 residues. The CDR3 DNA is TGTGCCAGCAGCGCGGGAGGCAATGAGCAGTTCTTC. Translation gives CASSAGGNEQFF.

V usage is TRBV12-5 and J usage is TRBJ2-5; D is unresolved. The CDR3 consists of 18 residues. Germline-derived CDR1 and CDR2 are LGHNT and FRNRAP. V lost 0 bases and J 1 base, leaving 18 bases between the germline ends. The CDR3 loop is CASGLVYGSKDGQETQYF. The CDR3 DNA sequence: TGTGCTAGTGGTTTGGTTTACGGTTCCAAAGACGGCCAAGAGACCCAGTACTTC.

This clone has a single count. The chain is built from TRBV2 and TRBJ1-2, with 8 bases that match TRBD1. J lost 1 base, V lost 8 bases, and 6 bases had no gene match. Germline V gene data show CDR1 as SNHLY and CDR2 as FYNNEI. This CDR3 spans 14 amino acids. CDR3 sequence: CASLRDRLNYGYTF. CDR3 nucleotide sequence: TGTGCCAGCCTCCGGGACAGGCTTAACTATGGCTACACCTTC.

The rearrangement links TRBV28 to TRBJ1-1, with D possibly TRBD1 on 5 matching bases. Germline V gives CDR1 MDHEN, CDR2 SYDVKM. CDR3 length equals 16 residues. Trimming stripped 5 bases from V and 1 base from J, with 17 bases between. This CDR3 is CASSPNSRAENTEAFF. The CDR3, as DNA: TGTGCCAGCAGTCCCAATAGCAGGGCAGAGAACACTGAAGCTTTCTTT.

The chain carries TRBV2 and TRBJ1-4, with D possibly being TRBD1 (5 bases). CDR3 size: 15 residues. The germline CDR1 and CDR2 sequences are SNHLY and FYNNEI. V was clipped by 4 bases and J by 6 bases, with 15 bases between them. The CDR3 protein is CASSGPPGPYEKLFF. Here the CDR3 DNA reads TGTGCCAGCAGTGGGCCCCCGGGACCATATGAAAAACTGTTTTTT.

The genes are TRBV6-2 or TRBV6-3 and TRBJ2-3; 12 bases map to TRBD2. Germline trimming cut 5 bases from V and 6 bases from J; bases unmatched to any gene: 9. The CDR3 is 16 residues long. Germline V CDR1 and CDR2: MNHEY, SVGEGT. As DNA, the CDR3 is TGTGCCAGCAGTCCCCTAGCGGGAGGGCCTCAGGATACGCAGTATTTT. Its protein is CASSPLAGGPQDTQYF.

V usage is TRBV29-1 and J usage is TRBJ2-2, with D unclear. Deletions cut 7 bases from V and 3 bases from J, with 9 bases between. The CDR3 spans 12 residues. Germline CDR1 reads SQVTM; CDR2 reads ANQGSEA. CDR3 in amino acids: CSASPDTGELFF. The CDR3 nucleotides are TGCAGCGCCTCCCCCGACACCGGGGAGCTGTTTTTT.

This clone was observed once. This rearrangement joins TRBV5-5 to TRBJ2-1, with TRBD2 matching 9 bases. This CDR3 contains 20 residues. Germline CDR1 reads SGHKS; CDR2 reads YYEKEE (reference sequence). Germline trimming cut 2 bases from V and 1 base from J; bases unmatched to any gene: 16. The CDR3 DNA is TGTGCCAGCAGCTTAGTGTGGGGACTAGCTATAAAAAGGTCCTACAATGAGCAGTTCTTC. Amino acids: CASSLVWGLAIKRSYNEQFF.

The CDR3 coding sequence is TGTGCCAGCAGCGTAACGGGACTAGCGGAGTACAATGAGCAGTTCTTC. This sequence encodes CASSVTGLAEYNEQFF. The chain recombines TRBV9 with TRBJ2-1, with 11 bases matching TRBD2. Germline assignment: CDR1 SGDLS and CDR2 YYNGEE. The CDR3 totals 16 residues. V lost 1 base to trimming and J lost 4 bases; unmatched junction nucleotides: 4.

This chain uses TRBV15 with TRBJ2-7, with a possible D match to TRBD2 (5 bases). V was clipped by 3 bases and J by 6 bases, with 18 bases between them. This CDR3 spans 15 amino acids. The germline V gene has CDR1 LNHNV and CDR2 YYDKDF (reference sequence). Written as DNA, the CDR3 is TGTGCCACCAGCAGCCCTCTGGTTTCTAGCCGCGAGCAGTACTTC. It encodes CATSSPLVSSREQYF. The whole variable domain, remainder taken from reference TRBV15 and TRBJ2-7, is DAMVIQNPRYQVTQFGKPVTLSCSQTLNHNVMYWYQQKSSQAPKLLFHYYDKDFNNEADTPDNFQSRRPNTSFCFLDIRSPGLGDTAMYLCATSSPLVSSREQYFGPGTRLTVT.

This chain joins TRBV27 and TRBJ1-6; 7 bases are shared with TRBD1. The germline CDR1 and CDR2 sequences are MNHEY and SMNVEV (reference sequence). With 3 bases clipped from V and 9 bases from J, the junction kept 8 bases outside the gene matches. The CDR3 spans 15 residues. The CDR3 reads CASSLRGGAGSPLHF. The CDR3 DNA sequence: TGTGCCAGCAGTTTGAGAGGGGGCGCCGGTTCACCCCTCCACTTT.

This clone occurred once. The chain is built from TRBV4-2 and TRBJ2-7; tentatively, D is TRBD2 (7 bases). The V and J ends lost 4 bases and 5 bases respectively, with 9 bases between them. Germline V gives CDR1 LGHNA, CDR2 YNFKEQ. The CDR3 runs to 12 residues. CDR3 in DNA: TGTGCCAGCAGCCGGGGGGGCGACGAGCAGTACTTC. Protein: CASSRGGDEQYF.

This clone was seen a handful of times. CDR3 sequence (DNA): TGTGCCTGGACCTACAGCGGGGGAAGCACAGATACGCAGTATTTT. Translation gives CAWTYSGGSTDTQYF. This chain joins TRBV30 and TRBJ2-3; 8 bases map to TRBD2. The J segment lost 0 bases and the V segment lost 4 bases, leaving 6 bases of the junction unmatched. The CDR3 spans 15 residues. Germline CDR1 GTSNPN, CDR2 SVGIG (reference sequence).

This chain connects TRBV5-5 to TRBJ2-7, with D possibly TRBD1 on 6 matching bases. V was trimmed by 0 bases and J by 4 bases, leaving 14 bases between them. CDR3 length: 15 amino acids. Per the germline V gene, CDR1 is SGHKS and CDR2 is YYEKEE (reference sequence). CDR3 nucleotide sequence: TGTGCCAGCAGCTTGGCCGGACAGTTTGTTTACGAGCAGTACTTC. Encoded protein: CASSLAGQFVYEQYF.

The V call is TRBV6-5, the J call TRBJ2-1, with 9 bases aligning to TRBD1. The V gene's germline CDR1 is MNHEY and CDR2 SVGAGI. This CDR3 contains 14 residues. Losses at the gene ends were 6 bases for V and 9 bases for J; bases not matched to a gene: 9. The CDR3 nucleotides are TGTGCCAGCAGCCGCGGACAGGGGTGGGGTGAGCAGTTCTTC. Protein product: CASSRGQGWGEQFF.

CDR3 amino acids: CASSLRDRTPDSPLHF. In DNA, the CDR3 is TGTGCCAGCAGCCTAAGAGACAGGACCCCTGATTCACCCCTCCACTTT. The J gene is TRBJ1-6, the V gene TRBV4-2; D might be TRBD1 (6 bases). Germline V lookup: CDR1 LGHNA, CDR2 YNFKEQ. V gave up 4 bases and J gave up 8 bases, with 18 bases separating them. CDR3 size: 16 residues.